This T cell receptor beta chain was identified in a study of OX40 agonist ivuxolimab in advanced cancers. About the study as a whole: Ivuxolimab, which targeted the costimulatory receptor OX40 (CD134), was an agonistic, fully human IgG2 monoclonal antibody. Intravenous ivuxolimab was administered to patients every 2 weeks at six dose levels: 0.01, 0.1, 0.3, 1.5, 3 and 10 mg/kg. Of the roughly 51 patients in dose escalation, about 20 had hepatocellular carcinoma, some 15 had melanoma, 9 had renal cell carcinoma and 9 had head and neck cancer. A male proportion of around 83% and a mean age of about 60 years, ranging from about 23 to 79, were recorded for the dose-escalation cohort. Prior anti-PD-1, anti-PD-L1 or anti-CTLA-4 therapy was permitted, and checkpoint inhibitors had been received by less than 45% of dose-escalation patients. Three dose-escalation patients achieved partial responses, one with hepatocellular carcinoma and two with cutaneous melanoma. The purpose of peripheral TCRbeta sequencing was to test whether ivuxolimab changed TCR sequence diversity and led to clonal T-cell expansion. The paper describes the monotherapy dose-escalation part (N ≈ 51 patients) of the phase I trial of ivuxolimab. What the research found in general, with its limitations: Low levels of normalized T-cell clonal expansion were also seen in some patients who did not respond. In the 0.1-3.0 mg/kg groups, partial responders had among the lowest normalized peripheral clonal expansion, particularly in CD8+ T cells. After ivuxolimab, expanded clones were on average more numerous among CD8+ T cells than among CD4+ T cells. Clonal expansion of both CD4+ and CD8+ blood T cells was observed from baseline to week 6 at doses 0.1 to 3.0 mg/kg. The antigen specificity of the clonally expanded peripheral T cells was not determined.

Comment on this clone: No antigen is known for it. One base away there is no much larger clone; base qualities are not given.

Genomic DNA was extracted from sorted cells for sequencing of the TCRbeta CDR3 region. TCRbeta CDR3 regions were sequenced using the immunoSEQ Assay. TCRdb re-hosts the immuneACCESS table, in-frame sequences only. Its copies lack some clones; in the studies checked, an unresolved V gene accounts for under half of them, and the cause for the rest is not known. Counted in this sample were 100,000 to 150,000 clones; 92% of them appeared once. Clones ranked in the top ten supply about 0.81% of the sample. The CDR3 runs 14 amino acids, cysteine and phenylalanine included. Of the read, only the CDR3 DNA is kept; its 42 bases are in frame from base 1. Per the germline V gene (reference sequence), LNHDA is the CDR1 and SQIVND is the CDR2. Between the V and J ends, shortened by 7 bases and 5 bases respectively, the junction contains 18 bases. The trial excluded patients who had a history of autoimmune disease or were on systemic immunosuppression. Peripheral blood for TCR sequencing was collected from all dose cohorts at baseline, on cycle 4 day 1, and on cycle 7 day 1. The samples were taken from a phase I, first-in-human, multicenter, open-label dose-escalation trial of ivuxolimab. Adults with locally advanced or metastatic melanoma, renal cell, hepatocellular, or head and neck squamous cell carcinoma were enrolled in the trial. Before TCR sequencing, CD4+ T cells and CD8+ T cells were sorted from peripheral blood as separate populations.

This TCR came from an adult with an advanced solid tumor such as melanoma, head and neck, liver or kidney cancer. The sequences come from CD4+ or CD8+ T cells sorted from blood, collected in a trial of the OX40 agonist ivuxolimab. The sequence joins TRBV19 to TRBJ2-7, and TRBD2 may be the D gene, going by 5 matching bases. The CDR3 here reads CASNRGRTWDEQYF. In nucleotides, the sequence is TGTGCCAGTAACCGTGGCAGGACTTGGGACGAGCAGTACTTC.